These T cell receptor beta chains were read from a single sample in a study of T cell repertoires in cytomegalovirus infection. Via MiXCR, TCRdb re-called the reads, giving one row per CDR3 protein. This sample has about 920,000 distinct CDR3 sequences, with 30% to 40% found just once. These receptors lack a known antigen. Sequencing used cultured CD8+ T cells from PBMCs, obtained from culture after CMV antigen stimulation. All receptors derive from a human donor in good health (CMV status not recorded). Some clones in this sample may be carry-over from other donors' samples. Each CDR3 is given with its conserved first and last residue. Fields, in order: J gene, V gene, D gene, clone size, CDR3 protein, CDR3 DNA. A D gene is named only where the DNA matches it firmly. Some rows have no size entry. The others give once, few or many, or a class for an expanded clone.

J gene: TRBJ2-1
V gene: TRBV12-5
D gene: NA
clone size: once
CDR3 protein: CASGSGTPREEQFF
CDR3 DNA: TGTGCTAGTGGGTCCGGGACACCGCGGGAGGAGCAGTTCTTC

J gene: TRBJ2-3
V gene: TRBV6-5
D gene: NA
clone size: few
CDR3 protein: CASSYSMVDTQYF
CDR3 DNA: TGTGCCAGCAGTTACTCGATGGTAGATACGCAGTATTTT

J gene: TRBJ1-2
V gene: TRBV29-1
D gene: NA
clone size: few
CDR3 protein: CSVGGDFYGYTF
CDR3 DNA: TGCAGCGTTGGTGGCGACTTCTATGGCTACACCTTC

J gene: TRBJ2-6
V gene: TRBV7-2
D gene: TRBD1
clone size: many
CDR3 protein: CASSSTGDLYGANVLTF
CDR3 DNA: TGTGCCAGCAGCTCGACAGGGGATCTCTATGGGGCCAACGTCCTGACTTTC

J gene: TRBJ1-1
V gene: TRBV6-1
D gene: NA
clone size: NA
CDR3 protein: CASTEWGLGNTEAFF
CDR3 DNA: TGTGCCAGCACCGAATGGGGATTAGGGAACACTGAAGCTTTCTTT

J gene: TRBJ2-1
V gene: TRBV7-9
D gene: NA
clone size: many
CDR3 protein: CASSLRVDTRFF
CDR3 DNA: TGTGCCAGCAGCCTACGGGTGGATACCAGGTTCTTC

J gene: TRBJ2-6
V gene: TRBV27
D gene: TRBD2
clone size: once
CDR3 protein: CASSLRTLAWGSSGANVLTF
CDR3 DNA: TGTGCCAGCAGTTTAAGAACACTAGCGTGGGGTTCGTCCGGGGCCAACGTCCTGACTTTC

J gene: TRBJ1-2
V gene: TRBV7-2
D gene: NA
clone size: many
CDR3 protein: CASRGFTGDYGYTF
CDR3 DNA: TGTGCCAGCAGGGGGTTCACGGGGGACTATGGCTACACCTTC

J gene: TRBJ2-3
V gene: TRBV6-2/TRBV6-3
D gene: NA
clone size: few
CDR3 protein: CASSILGGADTQYF
CDR3 DNA: TGTGCCAGCAGTATACTAGGAGGCGCAGATACGCAGTATTTT

J gene: TRBJ1-6
V gene: TRBV5-1
D gene: NA
clone size: few
CDR3 protein: CASSLETDHNSPLHF
CDR3 DNA: TGCGCCAGCAGCTTGGAAACAGATCATAATTCACCCCTCCACTTT

J gene: TRBJ1-1
V gene: TRBV28
D gene: NA
clone size: NA
CDR3 protein: CASTPRGGRDTEAFF
CDR3 DNA: TGTGCCAGCACCCCGAGGGGAGGTCGAGACACTGAAGCTTTCTTT

J gene: TRBJ1-5
V gene: TRBV27
D gene: NA
clone size: few
CDR3 protein: CASSFGQVAQPQHF
CDR3 DNA: TGTGCCAGCAGTTTTGGGCAGGTGGCTCAGCCCCAGCATTTT

J gene: TRBJ1-3
V gene: TRBV27
D gene: NA
clone size: NA
CDR3 protein: CASSPTPALRAIYF
CDR3 DNA: TGTGCCAGCAGCCCGACACCCGCCTTGAGAGCCATATATTTT

J gene: TRBJ2-1
V gene: TRBV24-1
D gene: TRBD2
clone size: NA
CDR3 protein: CATSGGAVDEQFF
CDR3 DNA: TGTGCCACCAGCGGGGGGGCAGTCGATGAGCAGTTCTTC

J gene: TRBJ2-7
V gene: TRBV6-6
D gene: TRBD1
clone size: NA
CDR3 protein: CASSYYPGTGAYEQYF
CDR3 DNA: TGTGCCAGCAGTTACTATCCCGGGACAGGGGCCTACGAGCAGTACTTC

J gene: TRBJ1-5
V gene: TRBV2
D gene: TRBD1
clone size: NA
CDR3 protein: CASSGQGASDNQPQHF
CDR3 DNA: TGTGCCAGCAGCGGACAGGGGGCTTCGGATAATCAGCCCCAGCATTTT

J gene: TRBJ2-1
V gene: TRBV25-1
D gene: NA
clone size: NA
CDR3 protein: CASSEYLSGGLPASYNEQFF
CDR3 DNA: TGTGCCAGCAGTGAATACCTGAGTGGAGGACTTCCGGCCTCCTACAATGAGCAGTTCTTC

J gene: TRBJ1-2
V gene: TRBV27
D gene: TRBD1
clone size: few
CDR3 protein: CASSLWPRLPGQGIDGYTF
CDR3 DNA: TGTGCCAGCAGTTTATGGCCACGTTTACCGGGACAGGGTATCGATGGCTACACCTTC

J gene: TRBJ1-5
V gene: TRBV7-9
D gene: TRBD1
clone size: NA
CDR3 protein: CASSGAGTGNGGNQPQHF
CDR3 DNA: TGTGCCAGCAGCGGAGCCGGGACAGGGAACGGGGGGAATCAGCCCCAGCATTTT

J gene: TRBJ2-1
V gene: TRBV7-8
D gene: TRBD1
clone size: few
CDR3 protein: CASSLAGQGAGGEQFF
CDR3 DNA: TGTGCCAGCAGCTTAGCGGGACAGGGGGCTGGTGGTGAGCAGTTCTTC

J gene: TRBJ2-5
V gene: TRBV29-1
D gene: NA
clone size: NA
CDR3 protein: CSTGLMEETQYF
CDR3 DNA: TGCAGCACGGGACTCATGGAAGAGACCCAGTACTTC

J gene: TRBJ2-2
V gene: TRBV7-6
D gene: NA
clone size: many
CDR3 protein: CASSPVDSYTGELFF
CDR3 DNA: TGTGCCAGCAGCCCGGTGGACTCGTACACCGGGGAGCTGTTTTTT

J gene: TRBJ1-3
V gene: TRBV27
D gene: NA
clone size: NA
CDR3 protein: CASSYAGTGNTIYF
CDR3 DNA: TGTGCCAGCAGTTACGCAGGGACCGGAAACACCATATATTTT

J gene: TRBJ2-1
V gene: TRBV5-4
D gene: TRBD1
clone size: few
CDR3 protein: CASSLGDRPHNEQFF
CDR3 DNA: TGTGCCAGCAGCTTGGGGGACAGGCCGCACAATGAGCAGTTCTTC

J gene: TRBJ2-5
V gene: TRBV19
D gene: TRBD1
clone size: NA
CDR3 protein: CASTDRTYQETQYF
CDR3 DNA: TGTGCCAGTACGGACAGGACGTACCAAGAGACCCAGTACTTC

J gene: TRBJ1-2
V gene: TRBV20-1
D gene: NA
clone size: NA
CDR3 protein: CSARDLDGANYGYTF
CDR3 DNA: TGCAGTGCTAGAGATCTGGACGGAGCTAACTATGGCTACACCTTC

J gene: TRBJ2-5
V gene: TRBV7-9
D gene: TRBD1
clone size: NA
CDR3 protein: CANSPRDREYQETQYF
CDR3 DNA: TGTGCCAACAGCCCCCGGGACAGAGAGTACCAAGAGACCCAGTACTTC

J gene: TRBJ2-1
V gene: TRBV7-9
D gene: TRBD1
clone size: few
CDR3 protein: CASSFPPGQGGGYEQFF
CDR3 DNA: TGTGCCAGCAGCTTTCCACCGGGACAGGGGGGCGGATATGAGCAGTTCTTC

J gene: TRBJ1-1
V gene: TRBV6-1
D gene: TRBD1
clone size: many
CDR3 protein: CASTLIQGGFDTEAFF
CDR3 DNA: TGTGCCAGCACCCTTATACAGGGGGGGTTTGACACTGAAGCTTTCTTT

J gene: TRBJ1-1
V gene: TRBV4-3
D gene: NA
clone size: few
CDR3 protein: CASSQDRGEMNTEAFF
CDR3 DNA: TGCGCCAGCAGCCAAGATCGGGGGGAAATGAACACTGAAGCTTTCTTT

J gene: TRBJ2-5
V gene: TRBV10-3
D gene: NA
clone size: few
CDR3 protein: CAISDQTEPQETQYF
CDR3 DNA: TGTGCCATCAGTGATCAGACTGAGCCCCAAGAGACCCAGTACTTC

J gene: TRBJ1-5
V gene: TRBV7-2
D gene: TRBD1
clone size: many
CDR3 protein: CASSHDRERGSGNQPQHF
CDR3 DNA: TGTGCCAGCAGCCACGACAGGGAGAGGGGTTCAGGCAATCAGCCCCAGCATTTT

J gene: TRBJ2-3
V gene: TRBV27
D gene: TRBD2
clone size: NA
CDR3 protein: CASSLLGAGGGDTQYF
CDR3 DNA: TGTGCCAGCAGTTTGTTGGGGGCGGGGGGGGGAGATACGCAGTATTTT

J gene: TRBJ2-2
V gene: TRBV4-3
D gene: NA
clone size: NA
CDR3 protein: CASSRQSAETGELFF
CDR3 DNA: TGCGCCAGCAGCCGACAGTCCGCGGAAACCGGGGAGCTGTTTTTT

J gene: TRBJ2-1
V gene: TRBV10-2
D gene: NA
clone size: NA
CDR3 protein: CASSETLSSYNEQFF
CDR3 DNA: TGCGCCAGCAGTGAAACACTTAGCTCCTACAATGAGCAGTTCTTC

J gene: TRBJ2-2
V gene: TRBV7-8
D gene: TRBD1
clone size: NA
CDR3 protein: CASSYRTGKTGELFF
CDR3 DNA: TGTGCCAGCAGCTACCGGACAGGGAAGACCGGGGAGCTGTTTTTT

J gene: TRBJ1-2
V gene: TRBV20-1
D gene: TRBD1
clone size: NA
CDR3 protein: CSAGDRGWGYGYTF
CDR3 DNA: TGCAGTGCTGGGGACAGGGGGTGGGGCTATGGCTACACCTTC

J gene: TRBJ2-3
V gene: TRBV12-3/TRBV12-4
D gene: TRBD2
clone size: NA
CDR3 protein: CASKNAGGSTDTQYF
CDR3 DNA: TGTGCCAGCAAGAATGCGGGGGGATCCACAGATACGCAGTATTTT

J gene: TRBJ2-1
V gene: TRBV5-6
D gene: TRBD1
clone size: NA
CDR3 protein: CASSSRQGVEQFF
CDR3 DNA: TGTGCCAGCAGCTCACGACAGGGCGTTGAGCAGTTCTTC

J gene: TRBJ2-3
V gene: TRBV6-2/TRBV6-3
D gene: TRBD2
clone size: NA
CDR3 protein: CASSYSSLGGGDTDTQYF
CDR3 DNA: TGTGCCAGCAGTTACTCCTCCCTAGGCGGGGGGGATACAGATACGCAGTATTTT

J gene: TRBJ2-3
V gene: TRBV13
D gene: NA
clone size: NA
CDR3 protein: CASNTGLRTDTQYF
CDR3 DNA: TGTGCCAGCAATACAGGGTTGCGCACAGATACGCAGTATTTT

J gene: TRBJ1-1
V gene: TRBV7-2
D gene: TRBD1
clone size: NA
CDR3 protein: CASSLTRDRGLATEAFF
CDR3 DNA: TGTGCCAGCAGCTTAACTCGGGACAGGGGGCTTGCCACTGAAGCTTTCTTT

J gene: TRBJ2-3
V gene: TRBV7-9
D gene: TRBD1
clone size: once
CDR3 protein: CASSLGQGARDTQYF
CDR3 DNA: TGTGCCAGCAGCTTAGGACAGGGGGCCAGAGATACGCAGTATTTT

J gene: TRBJ2-5
V gene: TRBV5-4
D gene: NA
clone size: NA
CDR3 protein: CASSPRTAVEETQYF
CDR3 DNA: TGTGCCAGCAGCCCAAGGACAGCGGTAGAAGAGACCCAGTACTTC

J gene: TRBJ1-4
V gene: TRBV7-9
D gene: TRBD1
clone size: many
CDR3 protein: CASRQSGTGGALPGPGEKLFF
CDR3 DNA: TGTGCCAGCAGACAATCCGGGACAGGGGGCGCTTTGCCCGGCCCGGGAGAAAAACTGTTTTTT

J gene: TRBJ2-6
V gene: TRBV4-3
D gene: TRBD1
clone size: NA
CDR3 protein: CASSQTGTGGSGANVLTF
CDR3 DNA: TGCGCCAGCAGCCAGACCGGGACAGGTGGATCTGGGGCCAACGTCCTGACTTTC

J gene: TRBJ1-1
V gene: TRBV24-1
D gene: NA
clone size: NA
CDR3 protein: CATSESGQVTFF
CDR3 DNA: TGTGCCACCAGTGAGTCGGGGCAGGTAACTTTCTTT

J gene: TRBJ2-1
V gene: TRBV2
D gene: NA
clone size: few
CDR3 protein: CASSERGVAFYNEQFF
CDR3 DNA: TGTGCCAGCAGTGAAAGGGGCGTAGCGTTCTACAATGAGCAGTTCTTC

J gene: TRBJ2-2
V gene: TRBV27
D gene: TRBD1
clone size: few
CDR3 protein: CASSLEQGTGELFF
CDR3 DNA: TGTGCCAGCAGTTTAGAACAGGGGACCGGGGAGCTGTTTTTT

J gene: TRBJ2-1
V gene: TRBV6-1
D gene: NA
clone size: few
CDR3 protein: CASSEEGGNEQFF
CDR3 DNA: TGTGCCAGCAGTGAAGAAGGGGGGAATGAGCAGTTCTTC

J gene: TRBJ2-7
V gene: TRBV7-9
D gene: NA
clone size: NA
CDR3 protein: CASSSAGAGEQYF
CDR3 DNA: TGTGCCAGCAGCTCCGCGGGGGCTGGCGAGCAGTACTTC

J gene: TRBJ2-5
V gene: TRBV12-3/TRBV12-4
D gene: TRBD2
clone size: NA
CDR3 protein: CASSPSGGAEQETQYF
CDR3 DNA: TGTGCCAGCAGCCCCAGCGGGGGGGCGGAACAAGAGACCCAGTACTTC

J gene: TRBJ2-1
V gene: TRBV4-3
D gene: TRBD1
clone size: NA
CDR3 protein: CASSPRAFPGQGSNEQFF
CDR3 DNA: TGCGCCAGCAGCCCCAGAGCCTTTCCGGGACAGGGATCTAATGAGCAGTTCTTC

J gene: TRBJ2-3
V gene: TRBV12-3/TRBV12-4
D gene: TRBD1
clone size: NA
CDR3 protein: CAIDRGKADTQYF
CDR3 DNA: TGTGCCATTGACAGGGGGAAAGCAGATACGCAGTATTTT

J gene: TRBJ2-1
V gene: TRBV6-5
D gene: NA
clone size: NA
CDR3 protein: CASSSAIGTEQFF
CDR3 DNA: TGTGCCAGCAGTTCAGCCATCGGGACAGAGCAGTTCTTC

J gene: TRBJ1-6
V gene: TRBV7-9
D gene: TRBD1
clone size: few
CDR3 protein: CASSSGQSSYNSPLHF
CDR3 DNA: TGTGCCAGCAGCTCGGGACAGAGCTCCTATAATTCACCCCTCCACTTT